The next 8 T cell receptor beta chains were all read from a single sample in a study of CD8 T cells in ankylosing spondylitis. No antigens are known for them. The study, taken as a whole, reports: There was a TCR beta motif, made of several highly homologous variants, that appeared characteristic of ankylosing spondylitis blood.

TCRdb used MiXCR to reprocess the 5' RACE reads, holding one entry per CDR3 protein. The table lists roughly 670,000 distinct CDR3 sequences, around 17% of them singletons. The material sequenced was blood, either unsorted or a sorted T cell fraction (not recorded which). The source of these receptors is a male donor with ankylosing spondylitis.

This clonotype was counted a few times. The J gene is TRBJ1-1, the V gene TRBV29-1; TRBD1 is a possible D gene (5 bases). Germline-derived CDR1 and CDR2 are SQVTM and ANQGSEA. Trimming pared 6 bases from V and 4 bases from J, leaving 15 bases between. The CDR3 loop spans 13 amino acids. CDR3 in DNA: TGCAGCGTGCCAGGGCGTTTGGGCACTGAAGCTTTCTTT. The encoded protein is CSVPGRLGTEAFF.

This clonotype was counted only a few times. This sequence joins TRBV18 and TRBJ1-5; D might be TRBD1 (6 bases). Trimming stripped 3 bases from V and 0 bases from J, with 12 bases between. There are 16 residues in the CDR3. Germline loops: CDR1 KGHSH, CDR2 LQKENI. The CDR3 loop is CASSPSGVDSNQPQHF. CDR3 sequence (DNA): TGTGCCAGCTCACCTTCAGGGGTCGATAGCAATCAGCCCCAGCATTTT.

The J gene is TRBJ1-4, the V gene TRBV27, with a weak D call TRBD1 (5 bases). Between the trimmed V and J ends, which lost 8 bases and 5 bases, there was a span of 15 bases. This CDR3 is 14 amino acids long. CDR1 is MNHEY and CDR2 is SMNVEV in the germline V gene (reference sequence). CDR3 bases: TGTGCCAGCCGCCCCGCAGGGTTGAATGAAAAACTGTTTTTT. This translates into CASRPAGLNEKLFF.

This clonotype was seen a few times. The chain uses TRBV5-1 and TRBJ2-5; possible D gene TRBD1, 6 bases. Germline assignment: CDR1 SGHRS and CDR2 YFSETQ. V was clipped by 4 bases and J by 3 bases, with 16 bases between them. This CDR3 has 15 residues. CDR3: CASSPNRVREETQYF. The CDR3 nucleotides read TGCGCCAGCAGCCCCAACAGGGTTCGCGAAGAGACCCAGTACTTC.

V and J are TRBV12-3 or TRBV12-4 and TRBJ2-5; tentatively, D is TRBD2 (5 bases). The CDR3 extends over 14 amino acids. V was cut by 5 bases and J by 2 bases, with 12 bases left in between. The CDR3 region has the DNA TGTGCCAGCAGTCTCCAAAAGCGGCAAGAGACCCAGTACTTC. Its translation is CASSLQKRQETQYF.

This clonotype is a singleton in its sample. The CDR3 DNA reads as TGTGCCAGCAGCGTAGCTGTAGCTGCGGAGACCCAGTACTTC. This encodes CASSVAVAAETQYF. The J gene is TRBJ2-5, the V gene TRBV9; no firm D call. The CDR3 length is 14 residues. Germline V gene sequence: CDR1 SGDLS, CDR2 YYNGEE. Trimming stripped 0 bases from V and 5 bases from J, with 11 bases between.

CDR3 loop: CSVDGHDTGELFF. The CDR3 DNA is TGCAGCGTCGACGGACATGACACCGGGGAGCTGTTTTTT. The chain combines TRBV29-1 with TRBJ2-2; possibly TRBD1 for D (5 bases). The CDR3 covers 13 residues. Per the germline V gene, CDR1 is SQVTM and CDR2 is ANQGSEA. V was cut by 6 bases and J by 3 bases, with 11 bases left in between.

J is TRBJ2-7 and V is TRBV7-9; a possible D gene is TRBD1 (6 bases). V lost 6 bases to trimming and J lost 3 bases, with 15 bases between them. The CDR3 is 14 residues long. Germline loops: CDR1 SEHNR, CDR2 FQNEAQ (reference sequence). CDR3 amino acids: CASSSPWDNYEQYF. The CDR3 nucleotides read TGTGCCAGCAGTTCTCCCTGGGACAACTACGAGCAGTACTTC. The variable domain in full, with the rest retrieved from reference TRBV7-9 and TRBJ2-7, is DTGVSQNPRHKITKRGQNVTFRCDPISEHNRLYWYRQTLGQGPEFLTYFQNEAQLEKSRLLSDRFSAERPKGSFSTLEIQRTEQGDSAMYLCASSSPWDNYEQYFGPGTRLTVT.